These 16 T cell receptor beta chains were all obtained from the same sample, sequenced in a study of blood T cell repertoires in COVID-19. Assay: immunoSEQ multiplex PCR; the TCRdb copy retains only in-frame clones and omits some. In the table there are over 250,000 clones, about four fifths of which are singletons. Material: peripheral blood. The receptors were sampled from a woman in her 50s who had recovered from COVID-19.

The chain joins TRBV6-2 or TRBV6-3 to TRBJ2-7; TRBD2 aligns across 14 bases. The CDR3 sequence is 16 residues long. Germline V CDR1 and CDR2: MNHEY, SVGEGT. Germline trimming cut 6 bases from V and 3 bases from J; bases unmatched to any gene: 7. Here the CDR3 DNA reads TGTGCCAGCAGCAGCGGGACTAGCGGGAGCGGCTACGAGCAGTACTTC. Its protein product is CASSSGTSGSGYEQYF.

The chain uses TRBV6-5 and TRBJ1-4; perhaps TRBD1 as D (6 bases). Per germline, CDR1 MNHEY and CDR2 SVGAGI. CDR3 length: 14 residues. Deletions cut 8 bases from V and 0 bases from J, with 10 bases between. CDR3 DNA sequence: TGTGCCAGCGGGAGGGGGGCAACTAATGAAAAACTGTTTTTT. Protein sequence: CASGRGATNEKLFF.

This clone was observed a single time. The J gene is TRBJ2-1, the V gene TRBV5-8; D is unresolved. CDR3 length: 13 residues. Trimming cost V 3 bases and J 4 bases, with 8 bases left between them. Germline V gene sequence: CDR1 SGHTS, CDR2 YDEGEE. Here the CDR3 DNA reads TGTGCCAGCAGCTCGACACTTTACAATGAGCAGTTCTTC. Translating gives CASSSTLYNEQFF.

CDR3 DNA sequence: TGTGCCAGCTCACCGGCGGGGTCCTACGAGCAGTACTTC. Encoded protein: CASSPAGSYEQYF. This chain uses TRBV18 with TRBJ2-7; D may be TRBD2 (6 bases). This CDR3 has 13 amino acids. CDR1 and CDR2 from the germline V gene are KGHSH and LQKENI. V was clipped by 3 bases and J by 1 base, with 7 bases between them.

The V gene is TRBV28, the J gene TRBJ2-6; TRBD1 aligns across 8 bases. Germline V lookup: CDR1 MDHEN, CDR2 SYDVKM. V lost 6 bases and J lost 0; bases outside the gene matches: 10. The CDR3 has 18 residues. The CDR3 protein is CASSSEGTGFSGANVLTF. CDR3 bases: TGTGCCAGCAGCTCAGAGGGGACAGGATTCTCTGGGGCCAACGTCCTGACTTTC.

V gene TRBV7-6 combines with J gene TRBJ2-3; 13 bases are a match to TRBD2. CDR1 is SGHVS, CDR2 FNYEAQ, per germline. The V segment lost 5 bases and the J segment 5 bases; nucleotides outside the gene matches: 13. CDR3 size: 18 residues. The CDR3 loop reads CASSLQAPGTSGIDTQYF. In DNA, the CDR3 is TGTGCCAGCAGCCTCCAAGCCCCCGGGACTAGCGGGATAGATACGCAGTATTTT.

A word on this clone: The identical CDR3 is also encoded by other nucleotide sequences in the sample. The CDR3 sequence is CASSYSGGGPDTQYF. The CDR3 DNA reads TGTGCCAGCAGTTACTCAGGCGGGGGACCAGATACGCAGTATTTT. The genes are TRBV6-2 or TRBV6-3 and TRBJ2-3; 7 bases are shared with TRBD2. CDR3 length equals 15 residues. Losses at the gene ends were 0 bases for V and 4 bases for J; bases not matched to a gene: 4. Germline V gene lookup returns CDR1 MNHEY and CDR2 SVGEGT.

The CDR3 region has the DNA TGCAGCGTGGCGCAGGTTAATGAGCAGTTCTTC. Translating it yields CSVAQVNEQFF. The rearrangement joins TRBV29-1 to TRBJ2-1, with unresolved D. The CDR3 is 11 amino acids. The V end was cut by 6 bases, the J end by 7 bases, with 10 bases between. Germline assignment: CDR1 SQVTM and CDR2 ANQGSEA.

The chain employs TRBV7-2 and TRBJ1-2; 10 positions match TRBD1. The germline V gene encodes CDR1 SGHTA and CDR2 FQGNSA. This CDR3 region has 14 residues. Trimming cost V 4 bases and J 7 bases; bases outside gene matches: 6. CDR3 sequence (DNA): TGTGCCAGCAGCTCTTGGACAGGGGGAGGTGGCTACACCTTC. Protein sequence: CASSSWTGGGGYTF.

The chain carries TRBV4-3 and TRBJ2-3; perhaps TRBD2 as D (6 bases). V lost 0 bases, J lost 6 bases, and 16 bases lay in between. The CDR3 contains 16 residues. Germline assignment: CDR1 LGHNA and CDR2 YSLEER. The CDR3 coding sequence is TGCGCCAGCAGCCAAGATTGGACTGGCGGAGGGGATACGCAGTATTTT. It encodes CASSQDWTGGGDTQYF.

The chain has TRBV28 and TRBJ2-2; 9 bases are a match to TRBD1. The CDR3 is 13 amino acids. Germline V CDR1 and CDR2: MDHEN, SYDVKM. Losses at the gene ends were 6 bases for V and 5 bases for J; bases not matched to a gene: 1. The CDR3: CASRTGGTGELFF. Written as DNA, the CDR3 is TGTGCCAGCAGGACAGGGGGGACCGGGGAGCTGTTTTTT.

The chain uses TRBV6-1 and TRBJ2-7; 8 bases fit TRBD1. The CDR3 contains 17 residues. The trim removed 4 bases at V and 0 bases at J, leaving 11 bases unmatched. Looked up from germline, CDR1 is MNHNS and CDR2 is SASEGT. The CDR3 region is CASSGPSDRGVSYEQYF. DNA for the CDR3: TGTGCCAGCAGTGGACCCTCAGACAGGGGCGTCTCCTACGAGCAGTACTTC.

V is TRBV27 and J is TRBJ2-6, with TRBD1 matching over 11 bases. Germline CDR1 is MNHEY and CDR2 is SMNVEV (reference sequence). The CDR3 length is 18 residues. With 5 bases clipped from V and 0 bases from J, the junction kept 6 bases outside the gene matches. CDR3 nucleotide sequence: TGTGCCAGCAGTCCGGGACAGGGGGTTGTCTCTGGGGCCAACGTCCTGACTTTC. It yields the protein CASSPGQGVVSGANVLTF. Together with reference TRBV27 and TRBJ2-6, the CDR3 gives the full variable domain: EAQVTQNPRYLITVTGKKLTVTCSQNMNHEYMSWYRQDPGLGLRQIYYSMNVEVTDKGDVPEGYKVSRKEKRNFPLILESPSPNQTSLYFCASSPGQGVVSGANVLTFGAGSRLTVL.

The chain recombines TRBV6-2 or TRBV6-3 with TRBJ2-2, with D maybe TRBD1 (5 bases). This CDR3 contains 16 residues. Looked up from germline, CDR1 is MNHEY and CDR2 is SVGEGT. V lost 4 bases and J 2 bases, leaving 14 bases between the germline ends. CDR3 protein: CASSSYGRANTGELFF. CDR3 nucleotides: TGTGCCAGCAGTTCCTACGGCAGGGCAAACACCGGGGAGCTGTTTTTT.

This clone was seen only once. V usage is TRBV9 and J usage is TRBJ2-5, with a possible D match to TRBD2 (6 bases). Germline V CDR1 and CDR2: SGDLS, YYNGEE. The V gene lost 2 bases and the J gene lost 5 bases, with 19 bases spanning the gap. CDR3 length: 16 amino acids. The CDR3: CASSVASRRDWETQYF. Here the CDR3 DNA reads TGTGCCAGCAGCGTCGCTTCCCGGCGGGATTGGGAGACCCAGTACTTC.

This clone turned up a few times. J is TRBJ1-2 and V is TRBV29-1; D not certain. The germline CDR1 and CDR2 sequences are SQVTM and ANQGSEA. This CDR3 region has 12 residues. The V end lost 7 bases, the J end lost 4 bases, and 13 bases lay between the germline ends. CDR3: CSARGGFYGYTF. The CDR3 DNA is TGCAGCGCGCGCGGCGGGTTCTATGGCTACACCTTC.